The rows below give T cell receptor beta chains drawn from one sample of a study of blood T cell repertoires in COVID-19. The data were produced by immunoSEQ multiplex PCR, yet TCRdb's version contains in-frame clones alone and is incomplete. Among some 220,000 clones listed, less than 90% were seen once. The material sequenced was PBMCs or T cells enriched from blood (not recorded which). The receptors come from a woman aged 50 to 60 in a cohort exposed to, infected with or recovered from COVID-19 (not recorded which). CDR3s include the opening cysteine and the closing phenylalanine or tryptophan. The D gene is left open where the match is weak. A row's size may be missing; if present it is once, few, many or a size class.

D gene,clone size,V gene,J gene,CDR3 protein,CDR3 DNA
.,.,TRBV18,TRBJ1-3,CASSSFLTGYSGNTIYF,TGTGCCAGCTCAAGCTTTTTGACAGGCTACTCTGGAAACACCATATATTTT
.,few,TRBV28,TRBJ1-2,CASSLEGYGYTF,TGTGCCAGCAGTTTGGAGGGCTATGGCTACACCTTC
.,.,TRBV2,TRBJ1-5,CASSKQTDDQPQHF,TGTGCCAGCAGTAAGCAGACAGACGATCAGCCCCAGCATTTT
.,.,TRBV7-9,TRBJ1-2,CASSLVTGPYGYTF,TGTGCCAGCAGCTTAGTGACAGGTCCCTATGGCTACACCTTC
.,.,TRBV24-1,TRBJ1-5,CATSDHAGPQHF,TGTGCCACCAGTGATCACGCTGGCCCCCAGCATTTT
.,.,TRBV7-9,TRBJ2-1,CASSPTTGINEQFF,TGTGCCAGCAGCCCGACCACAGGGATCAATGAGCAGTTCTTC
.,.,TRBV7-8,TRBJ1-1,CASSLSREADTEAFF,TGTGCCAGCAGCTTGAGCAGGGAGGCGGACACTGAAGCTTTCTTT
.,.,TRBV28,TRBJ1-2,CASSLYNTYGYTF,TGTGCCAGCAGTTTATACAACACCTATGGCTACACCTTC
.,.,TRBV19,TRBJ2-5,CASSNRAGETQYF,TGTGCCAGTAGTAATCGGGCGGGAGAGACCCAGTACTTC
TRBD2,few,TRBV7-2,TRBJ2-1,CASSPRKAGPVRGQFF,TGTGCCAGCAGCCCGAGGAAAGCGGGACCTGTACGTGGGCAGTTCTTC
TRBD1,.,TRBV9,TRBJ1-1,CASSPLQGITEAFF,TGTGCCAGCAGCCCCCTACAGGGGATCACTGAAGCTTTCTTT
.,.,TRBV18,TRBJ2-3,CASSPNGRGTDTQYF,TGTGCCAGCTCACCAAACGGTCGGGGCACAGATACGCAGTATTTT
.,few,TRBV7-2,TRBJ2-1,CASGFSGYNEQFF,TGTGCCAGCGGTTTTTCGGGCTACAATGAGCAGTTCTTC
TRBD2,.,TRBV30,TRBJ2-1,CAWSVRAGGLNEQFF,TGTGCCTGGAGTGTACGGGCGGGGGGCCTAAATGAGCAGTTCTTC
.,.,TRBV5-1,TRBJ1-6,CASSHTNRDSPLHF,TGCGCCAGCAGCCATACTAACAGGGATTCACCCCTCCACTTT
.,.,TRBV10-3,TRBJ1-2,CATSDSQRYGYTF,TGTGCCACCTCGGACAGCCAGAGGTATGGCTACACCTTC
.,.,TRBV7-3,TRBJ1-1,CASSHRQNTEAFF,TGTGCCAGCAGCCATAGACAAAACACTGAAGCTTTCTTT
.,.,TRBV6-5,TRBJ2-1,CASSYGRSSYNEQFF,TGTGCCAGCAGTTACGGGCGTAGCTCCTACAATGAGCAGTTCTTC
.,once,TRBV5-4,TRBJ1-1,CASRNMNTEAFF,TGTGCCAGCAGAAACATGAACACTGAAGCTTTCTTT
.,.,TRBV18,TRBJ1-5,CASSLDLNQPQHF,TGTGCCAGCTCGCTGGACTTAAATCAGCCCCAGCATTTT
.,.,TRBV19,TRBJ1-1,CATYSFRRAEAFF,TGTGCCACCTACTCTTTCCGGAGGGCTGAAGCTTTCTTT
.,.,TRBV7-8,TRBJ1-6,CASSFREGLNSPLHF,TGTGCCAGCAGCTTCCGCGAGGGTCTTAATTCACCCCTCCACTTT
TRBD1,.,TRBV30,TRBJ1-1,CACNYRGKAFF,TGTGCCTGTAACTACAGGGGTAAAGCTTTCTTT
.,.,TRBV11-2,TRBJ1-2,CASSPRTDYGYTF,TGTGCCAGCAGCCCAAGGACAGACTATGGCTACACCTTC
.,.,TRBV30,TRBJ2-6,CAWSIAGANVLTF,TGTGCCTGGAGTATCGCGGGGGCCAACGTCCTGACTTTC
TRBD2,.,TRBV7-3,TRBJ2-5,CASSSGLAGGQETQYF,TGTGCCAGCAGCTCGGGACTAGCGGGGGGGCAAGAGACCCAGTACTTC
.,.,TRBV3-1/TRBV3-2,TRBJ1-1,CASSQRGGAFF,TGTGCCAGCAGCCAGCGTGGCGGAGCTTTCTTT
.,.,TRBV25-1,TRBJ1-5,CASSEWGSHQPQHF,TGTGCCAGCAGTGAATGGGGCAGCCATCAGCCCCAGCATTTT